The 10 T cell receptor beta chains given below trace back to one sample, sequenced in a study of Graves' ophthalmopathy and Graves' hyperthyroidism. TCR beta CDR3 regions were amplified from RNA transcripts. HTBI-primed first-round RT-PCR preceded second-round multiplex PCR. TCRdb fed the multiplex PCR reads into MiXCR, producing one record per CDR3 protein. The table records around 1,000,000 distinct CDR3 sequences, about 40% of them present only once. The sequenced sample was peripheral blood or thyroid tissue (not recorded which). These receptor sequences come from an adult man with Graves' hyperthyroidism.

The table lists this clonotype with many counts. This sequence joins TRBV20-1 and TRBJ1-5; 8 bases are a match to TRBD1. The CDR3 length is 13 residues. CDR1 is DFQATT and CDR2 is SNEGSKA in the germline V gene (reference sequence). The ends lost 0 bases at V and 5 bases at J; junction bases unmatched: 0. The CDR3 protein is CSAREDRDQPQHF. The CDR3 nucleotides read TGCAGTGCTAGAGAGGACAGGGATCAGCCCCAGCATTTT.

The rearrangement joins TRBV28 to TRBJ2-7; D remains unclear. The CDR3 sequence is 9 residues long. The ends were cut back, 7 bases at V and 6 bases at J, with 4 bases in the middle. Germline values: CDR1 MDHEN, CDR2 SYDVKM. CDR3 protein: CASNLEQYF. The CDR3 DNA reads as TGTGCCAGCAACCTCGAGCAGTACTTC.

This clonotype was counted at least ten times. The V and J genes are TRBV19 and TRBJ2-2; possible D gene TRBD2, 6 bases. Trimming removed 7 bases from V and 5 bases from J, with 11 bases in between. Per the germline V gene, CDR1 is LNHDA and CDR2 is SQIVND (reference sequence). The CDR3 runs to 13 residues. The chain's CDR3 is CASIGAGTGELFF. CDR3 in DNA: TGTGCCAGTATTGGGGCGGGGACCGGGGAGCTGTTTTTT.

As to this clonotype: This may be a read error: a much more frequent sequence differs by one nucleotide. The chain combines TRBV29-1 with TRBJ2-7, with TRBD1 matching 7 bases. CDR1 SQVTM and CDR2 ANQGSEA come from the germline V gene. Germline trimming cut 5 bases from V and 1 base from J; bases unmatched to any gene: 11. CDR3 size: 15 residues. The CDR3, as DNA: TGCAGCGTTCCTAGTACGGGACAGATGTCCTACGAGCAGTACTTC. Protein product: CSVPSTGQMSYEQYF.

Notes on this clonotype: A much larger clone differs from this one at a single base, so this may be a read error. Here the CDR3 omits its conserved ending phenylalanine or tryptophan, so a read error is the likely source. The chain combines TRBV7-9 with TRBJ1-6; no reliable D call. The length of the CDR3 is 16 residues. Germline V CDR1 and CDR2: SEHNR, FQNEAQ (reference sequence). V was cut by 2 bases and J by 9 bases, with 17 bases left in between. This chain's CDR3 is CASSLNVLGSSSPLHL. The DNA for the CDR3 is TGTGCCAGCAGCTTAAATGTCCTGGGGTCCTCTTCACCCCTCCACCTT.

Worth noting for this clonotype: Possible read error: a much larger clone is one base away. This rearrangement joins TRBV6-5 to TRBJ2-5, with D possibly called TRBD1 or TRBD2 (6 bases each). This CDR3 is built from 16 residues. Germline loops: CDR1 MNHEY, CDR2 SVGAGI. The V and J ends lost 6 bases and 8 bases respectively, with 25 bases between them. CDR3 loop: CASRPYTTGARATQYF. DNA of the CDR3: TGTGCCAGCAGGCCCTATACGACGGGGGCCCGCGCTACCCAGTACTTC.

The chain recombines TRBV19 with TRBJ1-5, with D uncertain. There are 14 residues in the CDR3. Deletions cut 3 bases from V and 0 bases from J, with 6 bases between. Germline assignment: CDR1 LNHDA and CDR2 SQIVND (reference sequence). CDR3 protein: CASSIQISNQPQHF. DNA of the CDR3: TGTGCCAGTAGTATTCAGATTAGCAATCAGCCCCAGCATTTT.

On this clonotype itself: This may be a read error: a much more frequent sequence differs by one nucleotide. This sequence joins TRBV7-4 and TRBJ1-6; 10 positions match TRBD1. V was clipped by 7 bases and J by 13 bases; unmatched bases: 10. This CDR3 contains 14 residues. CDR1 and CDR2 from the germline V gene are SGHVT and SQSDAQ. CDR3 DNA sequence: TGTGCCAGCACCCCCGGGACAGGGGCATCCCCCCTCCACTTT. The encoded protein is CASTPGTGASPLHF.

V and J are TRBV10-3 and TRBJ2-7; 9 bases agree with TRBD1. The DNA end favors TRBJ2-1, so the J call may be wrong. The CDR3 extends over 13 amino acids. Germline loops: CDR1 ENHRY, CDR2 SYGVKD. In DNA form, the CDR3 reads TGTGCCAGCAGCCGGACAGGGGCGGGTGAGCAGTTCTTC. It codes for CASSRTGAGEQFF.

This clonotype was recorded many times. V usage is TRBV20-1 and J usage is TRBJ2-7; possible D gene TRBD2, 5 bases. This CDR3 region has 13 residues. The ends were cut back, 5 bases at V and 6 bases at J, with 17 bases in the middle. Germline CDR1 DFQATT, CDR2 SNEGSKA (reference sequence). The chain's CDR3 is CSAFRAPRGEQYF. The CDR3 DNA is TGCAGTGCTTTCAGAGCCCCCCGGGGCGAGCAGTACTTC.